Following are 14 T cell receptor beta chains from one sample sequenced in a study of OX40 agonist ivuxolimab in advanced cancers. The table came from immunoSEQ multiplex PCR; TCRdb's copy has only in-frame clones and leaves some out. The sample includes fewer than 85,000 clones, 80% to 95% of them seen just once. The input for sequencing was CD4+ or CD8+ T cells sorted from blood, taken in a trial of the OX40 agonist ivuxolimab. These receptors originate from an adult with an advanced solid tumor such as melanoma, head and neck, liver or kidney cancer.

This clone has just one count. Here the CDR3 reads CASSYSSQGLSYEQYF. Written as DNA, the CDR3 is TGTGCCAGCAGTTACTCAAGCCAGGGACTTTCCTACGAGCAGTACTTC. This chain links TRBV6-5 with TRBJ2-7; tentative D call: TRBD2 (6 bases). The germline V and J ends were trimmed by 0 bases and 1 base, with 13 bases remaining between them. CDR1 and CDR2 from the germline V gene are MNHEY and SVGAGI. The CDR3 runs 16 residues.

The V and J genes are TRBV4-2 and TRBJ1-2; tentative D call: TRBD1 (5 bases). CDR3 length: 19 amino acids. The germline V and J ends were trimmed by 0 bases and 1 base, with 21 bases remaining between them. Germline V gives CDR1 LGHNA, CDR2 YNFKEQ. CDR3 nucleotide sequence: TGTGCCAGCAGCCAAGAAGTCGCGGCAGGGTCCCCGATTAACTATGGCTACACCTTC. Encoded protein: CASSQEVAAGSPINYGYTF.

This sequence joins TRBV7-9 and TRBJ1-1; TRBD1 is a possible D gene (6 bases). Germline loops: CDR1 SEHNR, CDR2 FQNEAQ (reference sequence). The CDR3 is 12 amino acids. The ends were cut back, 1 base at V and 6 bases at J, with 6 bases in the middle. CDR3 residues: CASSLGQAEAFF. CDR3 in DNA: TGTGCCAGCAGCTTAGGACAGGCTGAAGCTTTCTTT. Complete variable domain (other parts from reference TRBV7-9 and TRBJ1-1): DTGVSQNPRHKITKRGQNVTFRCDPISEHNRLYWYRQTLGQGPEFLTYFQNEAQLEKSRLLSDRFSAERPKGSFSTLEIQRTEQGDSAMYLCASSLGQAEAFFGQGTRLTVV.

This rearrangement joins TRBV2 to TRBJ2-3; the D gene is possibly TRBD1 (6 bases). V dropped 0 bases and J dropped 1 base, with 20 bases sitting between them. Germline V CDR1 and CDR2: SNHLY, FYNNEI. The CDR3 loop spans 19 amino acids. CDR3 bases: TGTGCCAGCAGTGAAGCGCTTCGTCCGTCAGGGGCCCGCACAGATACGCAGTATTTT. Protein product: CASSEALRPSGARTDTQYF.

The CDR3 region has the DNA TGTGCCAGCAGTCTGACTAGCATCACAGATACGCAGTATTTT. Residues: CASSLTSITDTQYF. The rearrangement joins TRBV25-1 to TRBJ2-3; 7 nucleotides align to TRBD2. Looked up from germline, CDR1 is MGHDK and CDR2 is SYGVNS. V lost 5 bases and J lost 2; bases outside the gene matches: 4. The CDR3 is 14 residues long.

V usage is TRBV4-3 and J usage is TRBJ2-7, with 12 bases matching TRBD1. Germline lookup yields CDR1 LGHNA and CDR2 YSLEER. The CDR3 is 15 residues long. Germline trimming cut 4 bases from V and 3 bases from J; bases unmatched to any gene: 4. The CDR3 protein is CASSPGTGGNYEQYF. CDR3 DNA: TGCGCCAGCAGCCCGGGGACAGGGGGCAACTACGAGCAGTACTTC.

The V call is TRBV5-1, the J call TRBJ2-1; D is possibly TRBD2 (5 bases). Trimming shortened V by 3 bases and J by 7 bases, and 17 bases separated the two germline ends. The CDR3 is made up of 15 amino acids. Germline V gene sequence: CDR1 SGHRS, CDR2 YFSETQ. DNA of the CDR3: TGCGCCAGCAGCTCGGTCGGCGTCGGGGTGAATGAGCAGTTCTTC. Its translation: CASSSVGVGVNEQFF.

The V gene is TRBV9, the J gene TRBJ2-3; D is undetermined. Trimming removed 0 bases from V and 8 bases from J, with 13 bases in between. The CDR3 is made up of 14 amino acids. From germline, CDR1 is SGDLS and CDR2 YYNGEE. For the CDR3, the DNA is TGTGCCAGCAGCGTAGCTGACCGGATTGGTACGCAGTATTTT. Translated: CASSVADRIGTQYF.

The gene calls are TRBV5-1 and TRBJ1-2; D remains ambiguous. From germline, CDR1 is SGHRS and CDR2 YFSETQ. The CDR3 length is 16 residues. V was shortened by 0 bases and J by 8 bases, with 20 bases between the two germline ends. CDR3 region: CASSLADAGFNGGYTF. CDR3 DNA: TGCGCCAGCAGCTTGGCTGACGCAGGATTTAACGGGGGCTACACCTTC.

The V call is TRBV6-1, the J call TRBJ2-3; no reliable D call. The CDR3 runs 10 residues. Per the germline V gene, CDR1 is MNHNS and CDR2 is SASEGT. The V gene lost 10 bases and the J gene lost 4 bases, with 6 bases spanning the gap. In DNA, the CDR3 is TGTGCCACCAGGTCAGATACGCAGTATTTT. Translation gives CATRSDTQYF.

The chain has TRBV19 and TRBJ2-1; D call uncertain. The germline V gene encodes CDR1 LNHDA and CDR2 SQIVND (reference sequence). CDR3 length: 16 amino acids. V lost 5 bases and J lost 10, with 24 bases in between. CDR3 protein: CASSPPPNSWSPEQFF. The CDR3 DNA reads TGTGCCAGTAGTCCGCCGCCCAACTCTTGGTCTCCCGAGCAGTTCTTC.

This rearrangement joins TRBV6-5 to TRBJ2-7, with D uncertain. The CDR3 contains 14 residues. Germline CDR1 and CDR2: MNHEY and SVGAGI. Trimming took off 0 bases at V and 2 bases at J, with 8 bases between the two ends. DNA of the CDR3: TGTGCCAGCAGTTACTCGGAAATCCCCTACGAGCAGTACTTC. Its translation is CASSYSEIPYEQYF.

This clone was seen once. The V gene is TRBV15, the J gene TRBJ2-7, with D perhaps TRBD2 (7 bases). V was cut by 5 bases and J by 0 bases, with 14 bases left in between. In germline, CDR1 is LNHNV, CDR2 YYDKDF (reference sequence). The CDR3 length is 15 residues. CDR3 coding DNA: TGTGCCACCAGCCGAAGGGGGGGGGTCTCCTACGAGCAGTACTTC. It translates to CATSRRGGVSYEQYF.

The CDR3: CASSDPGRGPYYEQYF. CDR3 in DNA: TGTGCCAGCAGTGACCCCGGCAGGGGCCCCTATTACGAGCAGTACTTC. The genes are TRBV2 and TRBJ2-7; a weak D match, TRBD1 (6 bases). CDR3 size: 16 residues. Germline V gives CDR1 SNHLY, CDR2 FYNNEI. V dropped 3 bases and J dropped 4 bases, with 19 bases sitting between them. The full variable domain, in which reference TRBV2 and TRBJ2-7 provide the parts outside the CDR3, is EPEVTQTPSHQVTQMGQEVILRCVPISNHLYFYWYRQILGQKVEFLVSFYNNEISEKSEIFDDQFSVERPDGSNFTLKIRSTKLEDSAMYFCASSDPGRGPYYEQYFGPGTRLTVT.